This TCR beta chain stems from a study of STAT3 mutations in large granular lymphocyte leukemia. Overall study findings and caveats: Variable sampling intervals and differing treatment regimens complicated linking therapy response to TCR clonal burden changes. At least one immunodominant TCR beta clonotype appeared in every T-cell large granular lymphocyte leukemia patient.

This clone appeared a single time. Its antigen is unknown. The V end lost 7 bases, the J end lost 4 bases, and 17 bases lay between the germline ends. Germline lookup yields CDR1 SQVTM and CDR2 ANQGSEA. CDR3 size: 13 residues. The repertoire was sequenced with immunoSEQ multiplex PCR; TCRdb's copy has only in-frame clones and lacks some. The data show over 10,000 clones, with over 70% seen just once and over 50% held by the top ten. The receptor's source is a man aged 60 to 75 with T-cell large granular lymphocyte leukemia. Some clones in this sample may be carry-over from other donors' samples. This chain joins TRBV29-1 and TRBJ2-7; D might be TRBD1 (6 bases). The specimen sequenced was peripheral blood mononuclear cells. CDR3 bases: TGCAGCGCTGGACAGAGTCCCTCGTACGAGCAGTACTTC. It is translated as CSAGQSPSYEQYF.